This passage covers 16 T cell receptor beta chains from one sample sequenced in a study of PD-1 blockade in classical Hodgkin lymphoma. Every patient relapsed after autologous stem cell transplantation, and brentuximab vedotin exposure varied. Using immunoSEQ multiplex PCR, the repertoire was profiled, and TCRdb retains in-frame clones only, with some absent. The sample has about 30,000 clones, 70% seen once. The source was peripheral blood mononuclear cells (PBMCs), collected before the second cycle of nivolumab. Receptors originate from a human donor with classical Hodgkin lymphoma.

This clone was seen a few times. The CDR3: CASSLDTPPYEQYF. In nucleotides, the CDR3 is TGCGCCAGCAGCTTGGATACACCTCCCTACGAGCAGTACTTC. V and J are TRBV5-1 and TRBJ2-7; D is uncertain. The CDR3 contains 14 residues. Trimming pared 0 bases from V and 2 bases from J, leaving 9 bases between. Germline CDR1 SGHRS, CDR2 YFSETQ.

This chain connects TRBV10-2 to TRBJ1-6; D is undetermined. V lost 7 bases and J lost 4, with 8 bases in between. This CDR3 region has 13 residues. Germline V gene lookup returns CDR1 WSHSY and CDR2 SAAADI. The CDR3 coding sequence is TGCGCCAGCATTGGCCAGTATAATTCACCCCTCCACTTT. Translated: CASIGQYNSPLHF.

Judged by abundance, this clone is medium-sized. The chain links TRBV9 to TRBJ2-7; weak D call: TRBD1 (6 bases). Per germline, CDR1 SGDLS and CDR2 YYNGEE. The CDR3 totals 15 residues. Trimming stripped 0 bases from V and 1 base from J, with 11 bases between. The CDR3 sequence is CASSVESGVSYEQYF. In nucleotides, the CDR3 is TGTGCCAGCAGCGTAGAGTCAGGGGTATCCTACGAGCAGTACTTC.

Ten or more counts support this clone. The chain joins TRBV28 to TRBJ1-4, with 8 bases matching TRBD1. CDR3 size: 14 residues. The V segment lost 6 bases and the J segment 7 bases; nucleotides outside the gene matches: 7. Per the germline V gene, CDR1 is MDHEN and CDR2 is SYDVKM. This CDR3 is CASSPDRVSEKLFF. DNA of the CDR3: TGTGCCAGCAGCCCGGACAGGGTTAGTGAAAAACTGTTTTTT.

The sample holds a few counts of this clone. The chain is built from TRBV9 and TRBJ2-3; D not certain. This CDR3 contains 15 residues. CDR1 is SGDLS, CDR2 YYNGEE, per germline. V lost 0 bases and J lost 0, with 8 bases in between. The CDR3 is CASSVESRSTDTQYF. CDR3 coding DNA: TGTGCCAGCAGCGTAGAAAGCAGGAGCACAGATACGCAGTATTTT.

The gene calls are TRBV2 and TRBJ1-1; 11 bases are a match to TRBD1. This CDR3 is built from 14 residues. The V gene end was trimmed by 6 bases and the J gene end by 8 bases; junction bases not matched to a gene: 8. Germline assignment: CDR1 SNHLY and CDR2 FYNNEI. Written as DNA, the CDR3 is TGTGCCAGCAGATTCCGGGACAGGGGGGCGGAAGCTTTCTTT. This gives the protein CASRFRDRGAEAFF.

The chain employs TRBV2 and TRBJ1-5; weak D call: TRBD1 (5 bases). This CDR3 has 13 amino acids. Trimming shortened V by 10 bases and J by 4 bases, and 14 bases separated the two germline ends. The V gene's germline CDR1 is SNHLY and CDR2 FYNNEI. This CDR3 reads CATSGMWNQPQHF. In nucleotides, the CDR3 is TGTGCCACCTCAGGGATGTGGAATCAGCCCCAGCATTTT.

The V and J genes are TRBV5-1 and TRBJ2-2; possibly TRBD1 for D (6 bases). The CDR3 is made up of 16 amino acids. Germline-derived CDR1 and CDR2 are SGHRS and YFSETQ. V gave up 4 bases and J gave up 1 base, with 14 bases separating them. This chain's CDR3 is CASSPLGTQNTGELFF. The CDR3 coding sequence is TGCGCCAGCAGCCCCTTAGGGACACAGAACACCGGGGAGCTGTTTTTT. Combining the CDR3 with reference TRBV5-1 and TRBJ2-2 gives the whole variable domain KAGVTQTPRYLIKTRGQQVTLSCSPISGHRSVSWYQQTPGQGLQFLFEYFSETQRNKGNFPGRFSGRQFSNSRSEMNVSTLELGDSALYLCASSPLGTQNTGELFFGEGSRLTVL.

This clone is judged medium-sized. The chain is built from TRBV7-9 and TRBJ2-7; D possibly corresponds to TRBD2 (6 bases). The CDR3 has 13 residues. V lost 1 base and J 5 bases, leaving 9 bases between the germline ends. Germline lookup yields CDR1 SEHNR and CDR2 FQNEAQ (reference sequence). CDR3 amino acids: CASSLGGANEQYF. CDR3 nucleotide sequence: TGTGCCAGCAGCTTAGGCGGGGCAAACGAGCAGTACTTC.

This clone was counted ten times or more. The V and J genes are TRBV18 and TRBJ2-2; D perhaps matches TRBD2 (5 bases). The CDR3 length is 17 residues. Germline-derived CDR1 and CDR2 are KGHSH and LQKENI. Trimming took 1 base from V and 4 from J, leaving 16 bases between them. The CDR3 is CASSPQSGYRVTGELFF. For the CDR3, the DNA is TGTGCCAGCTCACCACAATCGGGATATCGGGTCACCGGGGAGCTGTTTTTT.

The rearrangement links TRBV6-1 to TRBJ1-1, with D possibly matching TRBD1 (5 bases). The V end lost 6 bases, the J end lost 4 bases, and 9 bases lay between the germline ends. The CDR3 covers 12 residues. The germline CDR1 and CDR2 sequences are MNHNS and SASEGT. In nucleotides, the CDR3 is TGTGCCAGCAGCAGGGAGAGCACTGAAGCTTTCTTT. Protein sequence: CASSRESTEAFF.

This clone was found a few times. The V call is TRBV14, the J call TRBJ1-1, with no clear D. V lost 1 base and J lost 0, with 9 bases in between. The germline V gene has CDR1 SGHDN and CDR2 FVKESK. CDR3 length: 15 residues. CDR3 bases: TGTGCCAGCAGCCAAGTCATCGGAGTGAACACTGAAGCTTTCTTT. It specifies CASSQVIGVNTEAFF.

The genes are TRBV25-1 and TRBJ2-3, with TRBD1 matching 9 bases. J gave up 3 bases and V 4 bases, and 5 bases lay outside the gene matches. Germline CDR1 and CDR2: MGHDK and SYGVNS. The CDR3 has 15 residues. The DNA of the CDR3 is TGTGCCAGCAGTGTTGCCGGACAGGGGACAGATACGCAGTATTTT. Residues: CASSVAGQGTDTQYF.

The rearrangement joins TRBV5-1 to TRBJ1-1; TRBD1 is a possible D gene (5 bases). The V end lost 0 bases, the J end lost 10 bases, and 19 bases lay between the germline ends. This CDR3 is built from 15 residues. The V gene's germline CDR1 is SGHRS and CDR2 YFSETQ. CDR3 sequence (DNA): TGCGCCAGCAGCTTGGAAGGGGAGCCTCAGGTTTCAGCTTTCTTT. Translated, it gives CASSLEGEPQVSAFF.

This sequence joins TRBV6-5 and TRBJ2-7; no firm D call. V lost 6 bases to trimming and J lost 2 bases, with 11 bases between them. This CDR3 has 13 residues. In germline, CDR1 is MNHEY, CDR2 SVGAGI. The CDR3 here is CASRLTSAYEQYF. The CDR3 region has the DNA TGTGCCAGCAGGTTGACGAGCGCCTACGAGCAGTACTTC.

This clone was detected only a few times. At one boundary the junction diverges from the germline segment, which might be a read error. The CDR3 DNA follows: TGTGCCAGCAGCGAAGTCAGCGGGGGGCTATCCTACGAGCAGTACTTC. Protein product: CASSEVSGGLSYEQYF. The chain links TRBV6-1 to TRBJ2-7; TRBD2 matches at 9 bases. The CDR3 extends over 16 amino acids. Germline V gives CDR1 MNHNS, CDR2 SASEGT.